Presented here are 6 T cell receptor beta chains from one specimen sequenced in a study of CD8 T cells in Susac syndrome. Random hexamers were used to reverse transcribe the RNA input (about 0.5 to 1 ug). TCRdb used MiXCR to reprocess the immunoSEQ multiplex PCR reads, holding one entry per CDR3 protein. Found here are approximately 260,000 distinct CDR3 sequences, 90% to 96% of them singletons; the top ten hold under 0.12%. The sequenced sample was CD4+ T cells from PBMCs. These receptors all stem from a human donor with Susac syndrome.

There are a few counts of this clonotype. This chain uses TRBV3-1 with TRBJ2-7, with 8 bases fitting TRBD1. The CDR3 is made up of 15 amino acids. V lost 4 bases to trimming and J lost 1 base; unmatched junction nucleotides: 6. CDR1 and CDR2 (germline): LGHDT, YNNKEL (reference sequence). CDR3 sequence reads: CASSRAGQGSYEQYF. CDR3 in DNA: TGTGCCAGCAGCCGGGCCGGACAGGGTTCCTACGAGCAGTACTTC.

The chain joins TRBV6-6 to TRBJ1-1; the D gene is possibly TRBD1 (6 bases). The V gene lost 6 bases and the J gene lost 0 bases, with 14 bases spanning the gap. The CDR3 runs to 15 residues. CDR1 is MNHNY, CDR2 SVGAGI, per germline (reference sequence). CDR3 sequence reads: CASRQGWGMNTEAFF. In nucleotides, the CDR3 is TGTGCCAGCAGACAGGGTTGGGGAATGAACACTGAAGCTTTCTTT.

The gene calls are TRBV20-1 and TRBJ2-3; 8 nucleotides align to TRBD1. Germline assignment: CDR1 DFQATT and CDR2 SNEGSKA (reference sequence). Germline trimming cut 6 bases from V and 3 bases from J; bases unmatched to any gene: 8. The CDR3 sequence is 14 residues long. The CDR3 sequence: CSAIDRGSTDTQYF. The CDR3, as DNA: TGCAGTGCCATTGACAGGGGCTCTACAGATACGCAGTATTTT.

DNA for the CDR3: TGCGCCAGCAGCCAAGATAGAGGGATAGGCAATCAGCCCCAGCATTTT. It codes for CASSQDRGIGNQPQHF. V usage is TRBV4-1 and J usage is TRBJ1-5; the D is unclear. This CDR3 is built from 16 residues. Trimming removed 0 bases from V and 2 bases from J, with 11 bases in between. Germline values: CDR1 MGHRA, CDR2 YSYEKL.

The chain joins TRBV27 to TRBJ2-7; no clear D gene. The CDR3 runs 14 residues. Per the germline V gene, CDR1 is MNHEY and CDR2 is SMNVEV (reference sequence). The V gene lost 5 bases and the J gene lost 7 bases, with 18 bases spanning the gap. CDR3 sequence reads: CASSTSRSSEEQYF. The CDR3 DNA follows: TGTGCCAGCAGTACCAGCCGGTCGTCGGAGGAGCAGTACTTC.

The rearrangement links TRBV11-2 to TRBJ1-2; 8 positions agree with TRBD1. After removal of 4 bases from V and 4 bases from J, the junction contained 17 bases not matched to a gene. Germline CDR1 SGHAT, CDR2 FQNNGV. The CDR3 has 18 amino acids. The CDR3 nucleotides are TGTGCCAGCAGCTCCTTTAGGGACAGGAGGGGTGGTACCTATGGCTACACCTTC. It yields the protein CASSSFRDRRGGTYGYTF. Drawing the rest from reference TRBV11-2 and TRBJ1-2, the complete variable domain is EAGVAQSPRYKIIEKRQSVAFWCNPISGHATLYWYQQILGQGPKLLIQFQNNGVVDDSQLPKDRFSAERLKGVDSTLKIQPAKLEDSAVYLCASSSFRDRRGGTYGYTFGSGTRLTVV.